This TCR beta chain comes out of a study of Ad26.COV2.S vaccination and SARS-CoV-2 variants. Study-wide background: The Ad26.COV2.S arm of the COV1001 trial was where the donor was placed. Ad26.COV2.S, an intramuscular injection, was given once or twice 56 days apart. Study results and caveats: Following vaccination, spike-specific CD8+ and CD4+ T cell responses reportedly exhibited substantial breadth.

The treatment here: over 15 received Ad26.COV2.S at low or high dose, single or two shots; 5 received placebo; per-sample allocation not given. Day 63 after the first vaccine or placebo injection was the time point for sampling. Sequencing used immunoSEQ multiplex PCR; TCRdb keeps in-frame clones, though not all of them. This table has roughly 700,000 clones, 80% to 90% appearing once. This clone is a singleton in its sample. The antigen remains unidentified. CDR1 and CDR2 from the germline V gene are KGHSH and LQKENI. The CDR3 spans 16 residues. V lost 3 bases, J lost 3 bases, and 6 bases stayed unmatched.

The specimen comprised peripheral blood, sampled in a trial of Ad26.COV2.S vaccine versus placebo. The V gene is TRBV18, the J gene TRBJ2-2; the match to TRBD1 covers 8 bases. The sequence derives from a person aged 18-65 years who received the Ad26.COV2.S COVID-19 vaccine or a placebo. Here the CDR3 reads CASSPTGQGHTGELFF. CDR3 bases: TGTGCCAGCTCACCTACCGGACAGGGACACACCGGGGAGCTGTTTTTT.